This T cell receptor beta chain was documented in a study of Graves' ophthalmopathy and Graves' hyperthyroidism. Background on the study: Peripheral blood collection took place at initial diagnosis, before any treatment.

From RNA, the CDR3 regions of TCR beta chains were amplified and sequenced. In the first round, RT-PCR was carried out with HTBI primers, and a multiplex PCR formed the second round. Using its own MiXCR run on the multiplex PCR reads, TCRdb lists one record per CDR3 protein. This sample carries around 600,000 distinct CDR3 sequences, over 40% of them seen once, and the ten largest clones take 3% to 3.5%. Patients were diagnosed from clinical symptoms, serum thyroxine, TRAb, thyroid ultrasound and orbital computed tomography. From fresh peripheral blood, 8 to 10 ml in volume, the PBMCs were obtained. V was shortened by 4 bases and J by 9 bases, with 15 bases between the two germline ends. Germline CDR1 SQVTM, CDR2 ANQGSEA. The CDR3 sequence is 12 residues long.

The sequencing sample was made of peripheral blood. The clonotype originates from an adult man with Graves' ophthalmopathy. V is TRBV29-1 and J is TRBJ2-5; D is undetermined. The CDR3 DNA reads as TGCAGCGTTGGGACGTACGATCAGCCCCAGTACTTC. It specifies CSVGTYDQPQYF.